Reported below is one T cell receptor (beta chain). What it binds is unknown. The data were obtained in a study of a mutant IDH1 vaccine in newly diagnosed glioma. Study-level background: Every participant had undergone radiotherapy, temozolomide, or both before, and most underwent both.

Whole-study findings and limits: Whatever changes occurred in top peripheral T cell clonotypes seemed unrelated to pseudoprogression.

As for time point: week 35, safety follow-up. The study gave 300 ug of mutant IDH1 20-mer peptide per vaccine dose, with topical imiquimod. Patients received eight vaccinations in weeks 1, 3, 5, 7, 11, 15, 19, 23. Data came from immunoSEQ multiplex PCR; TCRdb stores just in-frame clones and leaves some out. This sample yields 35,000 to 45,000 clones, of which about 80% are seen a single time; approximately 4.6% belongs to the top ten. The sample in question was PBMCs, obtained from a glioma patient whose treatment included an IDH1 peptide vaccine. The TCR comes from a woman aged 50 to 60 with glioma.

The CDR3 region is CASTAPEGGIFEAFF. The CDR3 nucleotides read TGTGCCAGCACCGCACCGGAAGGGGGTATTTTTGAAGCTTTCTTT. V and J are TRBV14 and TRBJ1-1; D is possibly TRBD1 (6 bases). Trimming removed 7 bases at V and 7 bases at J, with 22 bases between. CDR1 and CDR2 (germline): SGHDN, FVKESK. This CDR3 is built from 15 residues.